Listed below are T cell receptor beta chains from one sample, sequenced in a study of cytomegalovirus exposure and HLA in healthy donors. Method: immunoSEQ multiplex PCR; TCRdb's copy keeps in-frame clones and lacks some. The table lists more than 50,000 clones, roughly 77% of them singletons. The sample consisted of PBMCs. The receptors derive from a woman in her 40s in good health and CMV-seropositive. CDR3s include the opening cysteine and the closing phenylalanine or tryptophan. The order of the fields is CDR3 length, J gene, V gene, clone size, D gene, CDR3 protein, CDR3 DNA. D genes are given only for firm matches. Not all rows give a size; the values are once, few, many and, for expanded clones, a class.

>19|TRBJ2-2|TRBV14|.|TRBD2
CASSQEPAGGPRWTGELFF
TGTGCCAGCAGCCAAGAACCAGCGGGGGGCCCGAGGTGGACCGGGGAGCTGTTTTTT
>15|TRBJ2-1|TRBV19|.|TRBD2
CASMKRGPINNEQFF
TGTGCCAGTATGAAGCGGGGGCCTATTAACAATGAGCAGTTCTTC
>16|TRBJ1-5|TRBV10-3|.|TRBD1
CAFRPGTGAGDQPQHF
TGTGCCTTTCGTCCCGGGACAGGGGCCGGAGATCAGCCCCAGCATTTT
>13|TRBJ2-1|TRBV19|.|.
CASSIDGGGEQFF
TGTGCCAGTAGTATAGACGGCGGTGGGGAGCAGTTCTTC
>15|TRBJ1-5|TRBV19|once|.
CASSLRGFSNQPQHF
TGTGCCAGTAGCCTCAGGGGATTTAGCAATCAGCCCCAGCATTTT
>15|TRBJ2-4|TRBV6-1|.|TRBD1
CASSANAGTGLIQYF
TGTGCCAGCAGTGCCAACGCTGGGACAGGCCTAATTCAGTACTTC
>15|TRBJ1-2|TRBV18|few|TRBD1
CASSPTENRGSGYTF
TGTGCCAGCTCACCCACCGAAAACAGGGGTAGTGGCTACACCTTC
>15|TRBJ1-5|TRBV2|.|.
CASKQELSSNQPQHF
TGTGCCAGCAAACAGGAGCTGAGTAGCAATCAGCCCCAGCATTTT
>16|TRBJ2-7|TRBV21-1|.|.
CASSQITGQVDYEQYF
TGTGCCAGCAGCCAAATCACCGGACAGGTAGACTACGAGCAGTACTTC
>10|TRBJ1-3|TRBV4-1|.|TRBD1
CASSPRTGSF
TGCGCCAGCAGCCCGAGGACAGGGAGTTTT
>15|TRBJ1-2|TRBV27|.|.
CASSLSGGTNYGYTF
TGTGCCAGCAGTTTATCCGGCGGGACGAACTATGGCTACACCTTC
>15|TRBJ2-7|TRBV2|once|.
CASSVRETLSYEQYF
TGTGCCAGCAGTGTACGGGAAACGTTGTCCTACGAGCAGTACTTC
>17|TRBJ2-2|TRBV7-2|.|.
CASSLWGGASNTGELFF
TGTGCCAGCAGCTTATGGGGGGGGGCCTCGAACACCGGGGAGCTGTTTTTT
>12|TRBJ2-2|TRBV5-1|.|.
CASSLGAGELFF
TGCGCCAGCAGCCTCGGGGCCGGGGAGCTGTTTTTT
>16|TRBJ2-7|TRBV19|.|TRBD2
CASSTSGGHSSYEQYF
TGTGCCAGTTCGACTAGCGGGGGGCACAGCTCCTACGAGCAGTACTTC